These 18 T cell receptor beta chains share one sample of origin, sequenced in a study of identical twins. TCRdb fed the 5' RACE reads into MiXCR, producing one record per CDR3 protein. This sample carries 750,000 to 950,000 distinct CDR3 sequences, roughly 12% of them seen once, and the ten largest clones take around 1.6%. This same sample was also taken into another study, of yellow fever vaccine responses in identical twins.

Input material: PBMCs. The source is a woman aged 18-29 years in good health.

Ten or more counts support this clonotype. The CDR3 sequence: CASSLEAGSGHEQFF. In DNA form, the CDR3 reads TGTGCCAGCAGCTTGGAGGCAGGGTCGGGTCATGAGCAGTTCTTC. J is TRBJ2-1 and V is TRBV5-6, with D maybe TRBD1 (5 bases). The CDR3 has 15 amino acids. The V gene lost 0 bases and the J gene lost 8 bases, with 15 bases spanning the gap. CDR1 and CDR2 (germline): SGHDT, YYEEEE.

This clonotype was detected many times. The chain employs TRBV12-3 or TRBV12-4 and TRBJ2-1; D is ambiguous. The CDR3 runs to 12 residues. V lost 6 bases to trimming and J lost 3 bases, with 6 bases between them. The CDR3 reads CASSPGYNEQFF. The CDR3 DNA reads as TGTGCCAGCAGCCCCGGCTACAATGAGCAGTTCTTC.

This clonotype was recorded a few times. The chain uses TRBV5-1 and TRBJ2-5; D uncertain. CDR3 length: 13 amino acids. Between the trimmed V and J ends, which lost 4 bases and 5 bases, there was a span of 12 bases. CDR1 and CDR2 from the germline V gene are SGHRS and YFSETQ. The CDR3: CASSLFGVETQYF. CDR3 in DNA: TGCGCCAGCAGCCTATTTGGTGTCGAGACCCAGTACTTC.

This clonotype appeared a few times. This chain connects TRBV6-2 or TRBV6-3 to TRBJ2-1; the match to TRBD2 covers 11 bases. The CDR3 spans 16 residues. Germline V gives CDR1 MNHEY, CDR2 SVGEGT. V shed 5 bases, J shed 3 bases, and the junction held 6 bases outside the gene matches. The CDR3 DNA sequence: TGTGCCAGCAGTGGGCAACTAGCGGGGGTCTACAATGAGCAGTTCTTC. Residues: CASSGQLAGVYNEQFF.

This chain joins TRBV7-6 and TRBJ2-3, with TRBD2 matching 7 bases. Germline CDR1 is SGHVS and CDR2 is FNYEAQ. Trimming at V came to 4 bases and at J to 6 bases, leaving 10 bases not matched to a gene. The CDR3 contains 15 residues. CDR3 nucleotide sequence: TGTGCCAGCAGCTCCGACGGGAGGTCGGGGGATACGCAGTATTTT. It translates to CASSSDGRSGDTQYF.

The sample holds a few counts of this clonotype. This rearrangement joins TRBV12-3 or TRBV12-4 to TRBJ2-4, with 10 bases lining up with TRBD1. This CDR3 is 16 amino acids long. The V gene end was trimmed by 5 bases and the J gene end by 6 bases; junction bases not matched to a gene: 10. CDR3 coding DNA: TGTGCCAGCAGTCTAGAAGGGACAGGGGCCGCAAACATTCAGTACTTC. It specifies CASSLEGTGAANIQYF.

The V gene is TRBV29-1, the J gene TRBJ2-1, with D perhaps being TRBD1 or TRBD2 (5 bases each). V was cut by 2 bases and J by 7 bases, with 21 bases left in between. The CDR3 covers 16 residues. Looked up from germline, CDR1 is SQVTM and CDR2 is ANQGSEA. Here the CDR3 DNA reads TGCAGCGTTGAACTATATGGGGACGTGAGAAGGAATGAGCAGTTCTTC. Protein sequence: CSVELYGDVRRNEQFF.

The chain combines TRBV9 with TRBJ2-7; no reliable D call. Germline V gene lookup returns CDR1 SGDLS and CDR2 YYNGEE. Trimming pared 4 bases from V and 3 bases from J, leaving 8 bases between. The CDR3 length is 12 residues. The DNA for the CDR3 is TGTGCCAGCAGCACTGAGGACTACGAGCAGTACTTC. Its translation is CASSTEDYEQYF.

The rearrangement links TRBV14 to TRBJ2-2; D is uncertain. The germline V gene has CDR1 SGHDN and CDR2 FVKESK. The V gene lost 0 bases and the J gene lost 9 bases, with 8 bases spanning the gap. The CDR3 runs to 13 residues. The CDR3 region has the DNA TGTGCCAGCAGCCAAGAACGGCTCAGGGAGCTGTTTTTT. It specifies CASSQERLRELFF. The full variable domain, its missing parts supplied by reference TRBV14 and TRBJ2-2, is EAGVTQFPSHSVIEKGQTVTLRCDPISGHDNLYWYRRVMGKEIKFLLHFVKESKQDESGMPNNRFLAERTGGTYSTLKVQPAELEDSGVYFCASSQERLRELFFGEGSRLTVL.

This clonotype was seen at least ten times. The chain joins TRBV20-1 to TRBJ2-3; 7 bases are shared with TRBD2. Germline V gives CDR1 DFQATT, CDR2 SNEGSKA (reference sequence). The CDR3 totals 13 residues. The V segment lost 3 bases and the J segment 7 bases; nucleotides outside the gene matches: 7. CDR3 residues: CSASGRTVNTQYF. The CDR3 DNA is TGCAGTGCTAGCGGGAGGACGGTGAATACGCAGTATTTT.

This clonotype has more than one count but fewer than ten. This chain uses TRBV9 with TRBJ2-7; weak D call: TRBD2 (6 bases). Germline CDR1 is SGDLS and CDR2 is YYNGEE. Trimming pared 2 bases from V and 3 bases from J, leaving 9 bases between. The CDR3 contains 13 residues. The CDR3 is CASSVGGNYEQYF. CDR3 sequence (DNA): TGTGCCAGCAGCGTGGGAGGAAACTACGAGCAGTACTTC. Variable domain in full (rest from reference TRBV9 and TRBJ2-7): DSGVTQTPKHLITATGQRVTLRCSPRSGDLSVYWYQQSLDQGLQFLIQYYNGEERAKGNILERFSAQQFPDLHSELNLSSLELGDSALYFCASSVGGNYEQYFGPGTRLTVT.

This clonotype was observed many times. The chain uses TRBV7-2 and TRBJ1-4; tentatively, D is TRBD1 (6 bases). This CDR3 region has 14 residues. The V gene's germline CDR1 is SGHTA and CDR2 FQGNSA. Deletions cut 5 bases from V and 3 bases from J, with 10 bases between. The CDR3 DNA follows: TGTGCCAGCAGCGTCGACAGGCCTAATGAAAAACTGTTTTTT. Its translation is CASSVDRPNEKLFF. Full variable domain (remainder filled in from reference TRBV7-2 and TRBJ1-4): GAGVSQSPSNKVTEKGKDVELRCDPISGHTALYWYRQSLGQGLEFLIYFQGNSAPDKSGLPSDRFSAERTGGSVSTLTIQRTQQEDSAVYLCASSVDRPNEKLFFGSGTQLSVL.

The chain couples TRBV20-1 to TRBJ2-1; 9 nucleotides agree with TRBD2. The length of the CDR3 is 15 residues. With 5 bases clipped from V and 9 bases from J, the junction kept 14 bases outside the gene matches. Germline assignment: CDR1 DFQATT and CDR2 SNEGSKA (reference sequence). DNA for the CDR3: TGCAGTGCTCACCGAACCAGCGGGGGGCGGAGTGAGCAGTTCTTC. Amino acids: CSAHRTSGGRSEQFF.

This chain uses TRBV7-9 with TRBJ2-2, with 7 bases identical to TRBD1. The CDR3 contains 15 residues. CDR1 SEHNR and CDR2 FQNEAQ come from the germline V gene (reference sequence). V gave up 2 bases and J gave up 6 bases; unmatched junction bases: 6. As DNA, the CDR3 is TGTGCCAGCAGCTTAAAGGGGGCGAAGGCCGGGGAGCTGTTTTTT. The encoded protein is CASSLKGAKAGELFF. Combining the CDR3 with reference TRBV7-9 and TRBJ2-2 gives the whole variable domain DTGVSQNPRHKITKRGQNVTFRCDPISEHNRLYWYRQTLGQGPEFLTYFQNEAQLEKSRLLSDRFSAERPKGSFSTLEIQRTEQGDSAMYLCASSLKGAKAGELFFGEGSRLTVL.

This clonotype came up a few times. CDR3 loop: CSVEDLLRMGTQYF. CDR3 DNA sequence: TGCAGCGTTGAAGATCTGTTACGGATGGGGACCCAGTACTTC. The genes are TRBV29-1 and TRBJ2-5; D gene ambiguous. CDR1 is SQVTM and CDR2 is ANQGSEA in the germline V gene. The CDR3 totals 14 residues. With 0 bases removed from V and 7 bases from J, the gap between germline ends came to 15 bases.

The CDR3 region is CATSGARGTGNYGYTF. In nucleotides, the CDR3 is TGTGCCACCAGTGGTGCCAGGGGAACAGGCAACTATGGCTACACCTTC. V usage is TRBV24-1 and J usage is TRBJ1-2; D may be TRBD1 (6 bases). The V end was cut by 5 bases, the J end by 2 bases, with 17 bases between. In germline, CDR1 is KGHDR, CDR2 SFDVKD. The CDR3 consists of 16 residues.

Only a few counts were recorded for this clonotype. This chain links TRBV14 with TRBJ2-3; D not certain. The germline V and J ends were trimmed by 4 bases and 4 bases, with 9 bases remaining between them. This CDR3 has 13 amino acids. Germline CDR1 is SGHDN and CDR2 is FVKESK. This CDR3 is CASSPEVADTQYF. CDR3 coding DNA: TGTGCCAGCAGCCCTGAGGTAGCAGATACGCAGTATTTT.

This rearrangement joins TRBV23-1 to TRBJ2-1; D gene uncertain. TRBV23-1 is noted as an ORF with a role that remains uncertain. Trimming took off 0 bases at V and 6 bases at J, with 18 bases between the two ends. This CDR3 is 17 amino acids long. Here the CDR3 reads CASSQSVDIPSCNEQFF. DNA of the CDR3: TGCGCCAGCAGTCAATCCGTAGACATACCGTCTTGCAATGAGCAGTTCTTC.